This T cell receptor (beta chain) was sequenced in a study of blood T cell repertoires in COVID-19. Study context: T cells, B-cell-depleted T cells, or PBMCs provided the cDNA or gDNA that served as material.

This CDR3 comprises 14 residues. CDR1 SGHRS and CDR2 YFSETQ come from the germline V gene. The V and J ends lost 0 bases and 4 bases respectively, with 9 bases between them. Data came from immunoSEQ multiplex PCR; TCRdb stores just in-frame clones and leaves some out. The sample has 90,000 to 100,000 clones, 75% to 90% seen once. The sample taken for sequencing was peripheral blood. The clonotype comes from an elderly man with acute or convalescent COVID-19. The chain links TRBV5-1 to TRBJ2-3; D might be TRBD1 (5 bases). The CDR3 region is CASSLVGAPDTQYF. In DNA form, the CDR3 reads TGCGCCAGCAGCTTGGTAGGGGCCCCAGATACGCAGTATTTT.